This passage covers 29 T cell receptor beta chains from one sample sequenced in a study of T cells in Graves' hyperthyroidism and ophthalmopathy. RNA transcripts gave rise to amplified TCR beta CDR3 regions. First-round RT-PCR with HTBI primers amplified the TCR CDR3 region. TCRdb used MiXCR to reprocess the multiplex PCR reads, holding one entry per CDR3 protein. The table includes approximately 640,000 distinct CDR3 sequences, just under 45% detected once. The specimen sequenced was peripheral blood or thyroid tissue (not recorded which). These receptors all come from an adult man with Graves' disease, either hyperthyroidism or ophthalmopathy (not recorded which).

CDR3 nucleotide sequence: TGTGCCAGCAGTGAAGGACAGGGGGCTGGGAATTCACCCCTCCACTTT. Amino acid sequence: CASSEGQGAGNSPLHF. The V and J genes are TRBV2 and TRBJ1-6; 10 bases agree with TRBD1. Germline CDR1 SNHLY, CDR2 FYNNEI. The trim removed 1 base at V and 7 bases at J, leaving 4 bases unmatched. The CDR3 runs to 16 residues.

This chain joins TRBV2 and TRBJ2-7, with D perhaps matching TRBD1 or TRBD2 (5 bases each). Germline V CDR1 and CDR2: SNHLY, FYNNEI. Trimming took off 6 bases at V and 5 bases at J, with 8 bases between the two ends. The CDR3 consists of 11 residues. CDR3 sequence (DNA): TGTGCCAGCAGGAGGGACCACGAGCAGTACTTC. Translating it yields CASRRDHEQYF.

The count of this clonotype is one. This rearrangement joins TRBV12-3 or TRBV12-4 to TRBJ2-7; weak D call: TRBD1 (6 bases). The CDR3 sequence is 13 residues long. The germline V and J ends were trimmed by 7 bases and 6 bases, with 16 bases remaining between them. CDR3: CASKRGGVSEQYF. As DNA, the CDR3 is TGTGCCAGCAAGCGAGGGGGAGTATCCGAGCAGTACTTC.

This clonotype turned up a few times. The chain links TRBV7-2 to TRBJ2-7; 7 nucleotides line up with TRBD2. With V trimmed by 6 bases and J by 3 bases, 11 bases remained unmatched. The germline CDR1 and CDR2 sequences are SGHTA and FQGNSA. CDR3 length: 15 amino acids. Here the CDR3 DNA reads TGTGCCAGCAGTTTTGGGCGGGGGAGGTTCTACGAGCAGTACTTC. This codes for CASSFGRGRFYEQYF.

This clonotype was seen a handful of times. V and J are TRBV6-6 and TRBJ2-2, with D uncertain. Trimming removed 8 bases from V and 2 bases from J, with 9 bases in between. The CDR3 length is 13 residues. The germline gives CDR1 MNHNY, CDR2 SVGAGI (reference sequence). This CDR3 is CASQAGNTGELFF. The CDR3 DNA reads TGTGCCAGCCAAGCAGGAAACACCGGGGAGCTGTTTTTT.

This clonotype was recorded only once. One base away lies a much larger clone, so this may be a sequencing read error. This chain connects TRBV7-6 to TRBJ2-2; 7 bases fit TRBD1. The CDR3 covers 15 residues. The germline V gene encodes CDR1 SGHVS and CDR2 FNYEAQ. In nucleotides, the CDR3 is TGTGTCAGCAGCGCCACCGGGACAGTGACTGGGGAGCTGTTTTTT. It specifies CVSSATGTVTGELFF.

This clonotype has at least ten counts. The chain joins TRBV7-9 to TRBJ2-5; D unclear. This CDR3 contains 13 residues. V was pared by 1 base and J by 4 bases, with 7 bases between. CDR1 is SEHNR and CDR2 is FQNEAQ in the germline V gene (reference sequence). The CDR3 DNA sequence: TGTGCCAGCAGCTTAGGTGGTCGAGAGACCCAGTACTTC. This sequence encodes CASSLGGRETQYF.

This clonotype was found many times. The chain recombines TRBV2 with TRBJ2-6; 8 bases align to TRBD1. CDR1 is SNHLY and CDR2 is FYNNEI in the germline V gene. The junction had 5 bases not matched to a gene; V was cut back by 6 bases and J by 4 bases. The CDR3 is made up of 15 amino acids. CDR3 sequence: CASRVTGVGANVLTF. CDR3 nucleotide sequence: TGTGCCAGCAGGGTGACAGGGGTCGGGGCCAACGTCCTGACTTTC.

This clonotype was seen repeatedly, ten times or more. This chain joins TRBV6-5 and TRBJ2-5; 8 bases are shared with TRBD2. The CDR3 is made up of 15 amino acids. CDR1 is MNHEY and CDR2 is SVGAGI in the germline V gene. The V and J ends lost 5 bases and 2 bases, in that order; junction bases with no gene match: 7. CDR3 region: CASSETLAAQETQYF. The CDR3 nucleotides read TGTGCCAGCAGTGAAACACTAGCGGCGCAAGAGACCCAGTACTTC.

This clonotype was recorded a few times. V and J are TRBV20-1 and TRBJ1-1; the D is unclear. V was clipped by 0 bases and J by 5 bases, with 10 bases between them. The CDR3 consists of 13 residues. CDR1 DFQATT and CDR2 SNEGSKA come from the germline V gene (reference sequence). The CDR3: CSARDGSGTEAFF. For the CDR3, the DNA is TGCAGTGCTAGAGATGGGAGTGGGACTGAAGCTTTCTTT.

On this clonotype: This could be a read error, since a much larger clone is one nucleotide away. The chain employs TRBV2 and TRBJ1-4; TRBD1 matches at 7 bases. From germline, CDR1 is SNHLY and CDR2 FYNNEI. The CDR3 is made up of 14 amino acids. Trimming cost V 10 bases and J 1 base; bases outside gene matches: 6. Here the CDR3 DNA reads TGTGCCAACAGCCAGGGGGTAACTAATGAAAAACTGTTTTTT. This codes for CANSQGVTNEKLFF. The whole variable domain, filled in from reference TRBV2 and TRBJ1-4, reads EPEVTQTPSHQVTQMGQEVILRCVPISNHLYFYWYRQILGQKVEFLVSFYNNEISEKSEIFDDQFSVERPDGSNFTLKIRSTKLEDSAMYFCANSQGVTNEKLFFGSGTQLSVL.

Ten or more counts support this clonotype. The chain combines TRBV10-3 with TRBJ1-5; D is undetermined. Germline V gene data show CDR1 as ENHRY and CDR2 as SYGVKD. V was shortened by 8 bases and J by 7 bases, with 12 bases between the two germline ends. The CDR3 is 12 residues long. The DNA of the CDR3 is TGTGCCATCTCCAACACTTCCCAGCCCCAGCATTTT. This encodes CAISNTSQPQHF.

The chain uses TRBV19 and TRBJ2-5; TRBD2 is a possible D gene (6 bases). Germline V CDR1 and CDR2: LNHDA, SQIVND (reference sequence). Trimming stripped 9 bases from V and 2 bases from J, with 22 bases between. The CDR3 is 16 residues long. The CDR3 coding sequence is TGTGCCAGCAGTTACTCGTGGCTAGCGTTTCAAGAGACCCAGTACTTC. It translates to CASSYSWLAFQETQYF.

The chain joins TRBV7-9 to TRBJ2-7; possibly TRBD2 for D (6 bases). V lost 6 bases, J lost 4 bases, and 19 bases lay in between. The CDR3 loop spans 15 amino acids. Germline V lookup: CDR1 SEHNR, CDR2 FQNEAQ (reference sequence). The DNA of the CDR3 is TGTGCCAGCAGTCACCACTCTAGCGACCCTTACGAGCAGTACTTC. Residues: CASSHHSSDPYEQYF.

This clonotype has ten or more counts. This sequence joins TRBV7-9 and TRBJ1-4; D perhaps matches TRBD1 (5 bases). This CDR3 is built from 14 residues. Trimming stripped 4 bases from V and 8 bases from J, with 14 bases between. Per germline, CDR1 SEHNR and CDR2 FQNEAQ (reference sequence). This CDR3 reads CASSYFLAGEKLFF. The CDR3 nucleotides are TGTGCCAGCAGCTACTTTTTGGCAGGGGAAAAACTGTTTTTT.

This clonotype was seen only once. The chain is built from TRBV20-1 and TRBJ1-6; possible D gene TRBD1, 5 bases. Deletions cut 3 bases from V and 7 bases from J, with 10 bases between. The CDR3 has 13 residues. Per germline, CDR1 DFQATT and CDR2 SNEGSKA (reference sequence). The CDR3 here is CSASVTGNSPLHF. CDR3 DNA: TGCAGTGCTAGCGTTACAGGCAATTCACCCCTCCACTTT.

On this clonotype itself: An end of the junction does not agree with germline; a read error may underlie this. The CDR3 coding sequence is TGTGCCGGCAGCGTAGGGGAAGGCTATGGCTACACCTTC. Translated: CAGSVGEGYGYTF. V usage is TRBV9 and J usage is TRBJ1-2, with TRBD1 as a possible D gene (5 bases). Germline assignment: CDR1 SGDLS and CDR2 YYNGEE. This CDR3 contains 13 residues. Supplemented by reference TRBV9 and TRBJ1-2, the full variable domain reads DSGVTQTPKHLITATGQRVTLRCSPRSGDLSVYWYQQSLDQGLQFLIQYYNGEERAKGNILERFSAQQFPDLHSELNLSSLELGDSALYFCAGSVGEGYGYTFGSGTRLTVV.

The rearrangement joins TRBV5-1 to TRBJ2-7; D is perhaps TRBD1 or TRBD2 (6 bases each). Trimming removed 0 bases at V and 5 bases at J, with 18 bases between. This CDR3 has 16 amino acids. In germline, CDR1 is SGHRS, CDR2 YFSETQ. CDR3 protein: CASSLDTGRKRDEQYF. CDR3 bases: TGCGCCAGCAGCTTGGATACAGGGAGGAAAAGGGACGAGCAGTACTTC.

The rearrangement links TRBV15 to TRBJ1-4, with unresolved D. Germline CDR1 LNHNV, CDR2 YYDKDF (reference sequence). Deletions cut 0 bases from V and 8 bases from J, with 10 bases between. There are 14 residues in the CDR3. In nucleotides, the CDR3 is TGTGCCACCAGCAGAGATTCGGCGGGCGAAAAACTGTTTTTT. Amino acid sequence: CATSRDSAGEKLFF.

The chain carries TRBV15 and TRBJ2-7, with TRBD1 as a possible D gene (6 bases). With 0 bases removed from V and 0 bases from J, the gap between germline ends came to 18 bases. Looked up from germline, CDR1 is LNHNV and CDR2 is YYDKDF (reference sequence). This CDR3 has 18 amino acids. DNA of the CDR3: TGTGCCACCAGCAGAGAAAGGTTGACAGGCGTCAGCTCCTACGAGCAGTACTTC. It encodes CATSRERLTGVSSYEQYF.

The rearrangement links TRBV14 to TRBJ1-3; TRBD1 might be the D (5 bases). Trimming cost V 1 base and J 4 bases, with 5 bases left between them. Germline-derived CDR1 and CDR2 are SGHDN and FVKESK. This CDR3 spans 13 amino acids. The CDR3 DNA is TGTGCCAGCAGCCAAGGGGACGGAAACACCATATATTTT. Encoded protein: CASSQGDGNTIYF.

This sequence joins TRBV29-1 and TRBJ2-1, with a tentative D call TRBD2 (6 bases). Germline CDR1 SQVTM, CDR2 ANQGSEA. Trimming stripped 2 bases from V and 12 bases from J, with 11 bases between. This CDR3 has 11 amino acids. The CDR3 sequence is CSVERTGVQFF. DNA for the CDR3: TGCAGCGTTGAACGTACGGGAGTGCAGTTCTTC.

J is TRBJ1-5 and V is TRBV9, with D tentatively TRBD1 (6 bases). Germline loops: CDR1 SGDLS, CDR2 YYNGEE. V was cut by 5 bases and J by 0 bases, with 12 bases left in between. The CDR3 is made up of 15 amino acids. CDR3 DNA: TGTGCCAGCAGGTCCGGGACACTTAGCAATCAGCCCCAGCATTTT. This encodes CASRSGTLSNQPQHF. The entire variable domain, with the rest obtained from reference TRBV9 and TRBJ1-5, is as follows: DSGVTQTPKHLITATGQRVTLRCSPRSGDLSVYWYQQSLDQGLQFLIQYYNGEERAKGNILERFSAQQFPDLHSELNLSSLELGDSALYFCASRSGTLSNQPQHFGDGTRLSIL.

The chain has TRBV2 and TRBJ2-5; D not resolved. The germline V gene encodes CDR1 SNHLY and CDR2 FYNNEI. This CDR3 has 14 amino acids. Trimming stripped 8 bases from V and 0 bases from J, with 13 bases between. CDR3 nucleotides: TGTGCCAGCTGGGTCGGGCAGAACCAAGAGACCCAGTACTTC. Encoded protein: CASWVGQNQETQYF.

This clonotype was seen many times. The chain has TRBV19 and TRBJ1-1; D not certain. There are 15 residues in the CDR3. Trimming took off 6 bases at V and 3 bases at J, with 17 bases between the two ends. Germline V lookup: CDR1 LNHDA, CDR2 SQIVND (reference sequence). This CDR3 reads CASSRSFEAYTEAFF. Here the CDR3 DNA reads TGTGCCAGTAGCAGGTCTTTCGAGGCGTACACTGAAGCTTTCTTT. Using reference TRBV19 and TRBJ1-1 for the parts outside the CDR3, the full variable domain is DGGITQSPKYLFRKEGQNVTLSCEQNLNHDAMYWYRQDPGQGLRLIYYSQIVNDFQKGDIAEGYSVSREKKESFPLTVTSAQKNPTAFYLCASSRSFEAYTEAFFGQGTRLTVV.

This clonotype was recorded many times. This chain joins TRBV2 and TRBJ1-6, with TRBD1 matching 7 bases. The germline CDR1 and CDR2 sequences are SNHLY and FYNNEI. Trimming at V came to 6 bases and at J to 10 bases, leaving 12 bases not matched to a gene. This CDR3 spans 15 amino acids. Here the CDR3 reads CASSGLRDRASPLHF. In DNA form, the CDR3 reads TGTGCCAGCAGCGGACTCCGGGACAGAGCCTCACCCCTCCACTTT.

This clonotype occurred once. No conserved phenylalanine or tryptophan is present at the end of the CDR3, so a read error is the likely explanation. The V call is TRBV7-8, the J call TRBJ2-5; TRBD2 agrees at 11 bases. Germline CDR1 is SGHVS and CDR2 is FQNEAQ. Trimming removed 3 bases from V and 7 bases from J; junction bases left unmatched: 7. The CDR3 has 15 amino acids. CDR3 in DNA: TGTGCCAGCAGCTTTAGCGGGGGGGCCGGGGGGACCCAGTACCTC. Amino acid sequence: CASSFSGGAGGTQYL.

This chain connects TRBV7-6 to TRBJ2-7; the D gene is possibly TRBD1 (6 bases). From germline, CDR1 is SGHVS and CDR2 FNYEAQ. V lost 1 base, J lost 5 bases, and 21 bases lay in between. This CDR3 contains 17 residues. CDR3 nucleotide sequence: TGTGCCAGCAGCTTAGATACTCCTGGGGGCGTCTTTCACGAGCAGTACTTC. Protein product: CASSLDTPGGVFHEQYF.

As concerns this clonotype: A junction boundary mismatches the germline segment, possibly from a read error. This chain joins TRBV24-1 and TRBJ1-2; D gene uncertain. In germline, CDR1 is KGHDR, CDR2 SFDVKD. This CDR3 is built from 13 residues. The CDR3 nucleotides read TGTGCCAGCAGTTTCACGTACCAAGGTGGCTACACCTTC. It yields the protein CASSFTYQGGYTF.